Below, 23 T cell receptor beta chains from the same sample are listed, as sequenced in a study of cytomegalovirus exposure and HLA in healthy donors (dated by TCRdb to the late 2010s). Libraries were prepared through the immunoSEQ multiplex PCR assay. For the multiplex PCR, a mixture combining 60 forward primers for TCR Vbeta segments and 13 reverse primers for TCR Jbeta segments was used. TCRdb carries this immuneACCESS record with in-frame sequences only. Its versions omit some clonotypes, under half of them owing to an unresolved V gene in the studies checked, with the rest unexplained. The table held for this sample gives around 120,000 clones. The ten largest clones take up 0.55% to 0.65% of the sample. The material sequenced was PBMCs. These receptors came from a man aged 45-65 years in good health and CMV-seronegative.

This chain joins TRBV19 and TRBJ1-2; 12 bases fit TRBD1. J was trimmed by 7 bases and V by 5 bases; bases with no gene match: 5. Germline V lookup: CDR1 LNHDA, CDR2 SQIVND (reference sequence). The CDR3 runs 14 residues. The CDR3: CASSGTGGGGGYTF. In DNA, the CDR3 is TGTGCCAGTAGTGGGACAGGGGGCGGAGGTGGCTACACCTTC.

The V call is TRBV30, the J call TRBJ2-7, with D possibly being TRBD1 (5 bases). V was pared by 0 bases and J by 7 bases, with 7 bases between. CDR1 GTSNPN and CDR2 SVGIG come from the germline V gene (reference sequence). The length of the CDR3 is 11 residues. The CDR3 nucleotides read TGTGCCTGGAGTGTCAGACAGGAGCAGTACTTC. This codes for CAWSVRQEQYF.

The chain is built from TRBV7-9 and TRBJ1-1, with 8 bases aligning to TRBD1. The CDR3 is 15 amino acids. The V gene's germline CDR1 is SEHNR and CDR2 FQNEAQ (reference sequence). V dropped 5 bases and J dropped 2; count of bases not matched to a gene: 7. The chain's CDR3 is CASSPGQGVNTEAFF. In DNA form, the CDR3 reads TGTGCCAGCAGCCCAGGACAGGGAGTTAACACTGAAGCTTTCTTT.

The chain joins TRBV29-1 to TRBJ1-1; 9 positions match TRBD1. Germline V gives CDR1 SQVTM, CDR2 ANQGSEA. V lost 2 bases to trimming and J lost 0 bases; unmatched junction nucleotides: 4. This CDR3 spans 15 amino acids. This CDR3 reads CSVERTGDLNTEAFF. The CDR3 region has the DNA TGCAGCGTTGAACGGACAGGGGATTTGAACACTGAAGCTTTCTTT.

In the case of this clone: Additional DNA sequences in this sample encode the identical CDR3. The chain recombines TRBV18 with TRBJ2-2; TRBD1 matches at 7 bases. With 6 bases clipped from V and 3 bases from J, the junction kept 4 bases outside the gene matches. Germline CDR1 reads KGHSH; CDR2 reads LQKENI. This CDR3 has 14 amino acids. The CDR3 DNA is TGTGCCAGCTCGCCGGGACAGCACACCGGGGAGCTGTTTTTT. This gives the protein CASSPGQHTGELFF.

This rearrangement joins TRBV19 to TRBJ1-2; TRBD1 aligns across 9 bases. The germline CDR1 and CDR2 sequences are LNHDA and SQIVND (reference sequence). CDR3 length: 15 residues. With 4 bases clipped from V and 6 bases from J, the junction kept 9 bases outside the gene matches. CDR3 bases: TGTGCCAGTAGTACGTGGGACAGGGAGATCGATGGCTACACCTTC. This codes for CASSTWDREIDGYTF.

The CDR3 DNA reads TGTGCCAGCAGTGTCAGGGGCTATGGCTACACCTTC. Translated: CASSVRGYGYTF. The gene calls are TRBV6-1 and TRBJ1-2, with D possibly TRBD1 on 6 matching bases. The V end was cut by 4 bases, the J end by 4 bases, with 7 bases between. This CDR3 contains 12 residues. Germline V gives CDR1 MNHNS, CDR2 SASEGT.

The chain joins TRBV6-5 to TRBJ2-3; D gene uncertain. The CDR3 loop spans 11 amino acids. V was pared by 2 bases and J by 6 bases, with 3 bases between. Looked up from germline, CDR1 is MNHEY and CDR2 is SVGAGI. CDR3 in amino acids: CASSYLDTQYF. In nucleotides, the CDR3 is TGTGCCAGCAGTTACCTGGATACGCAGTATTTT.

The chain recombines TRBV19 with TRBJ2-3; 8 bases align to TRBD1. The V gene's germline CDR1 is LNHDA and CDR2 SQIVND (reference sequence). CDR3 length equals 15 residues. With V trimmed by 6 bases and J by 5 bases, 10 bases remained unmatched. The chain's CDR3 is CASSAPGGTGDTQYF. CDR3 coding DNA: TGTGCCAGTAGCGCCCCTGGCGGGACAGGAGATACGCAGTATTTT.

This rearrangement joins TRBV11-2 to TRBJ2-7; TRBD1 is a possible D gene (5 bases). The CDR3 contains 15 residues. V dropped 0 bases and J dropped 2 bases, with 11 bases sitting between them. The germline V gene encodes CDR1 SGHAT and CDR2 FQNNGV. The CDR3 DNA follows: TGTGCCAGCAGCTTAGAAACAGGTTTTACCTACGAGCAGTACTTC. It yields the protein CASSLETGFTYEQYF.

The chain is built from TRBV9 and TRBJ1-5; unclear D gene. Trimming removed 2 bases from V and 7 bases from J, with 10 bases in between. In germline, CDR1 is SGDLS, CDR2 YYNGEE. The CDR3 loop spans 13 amino acids. In DNA, the CDR3 is TGTGCCAGCAGCGTTTGGGGAGGGCAGCCCCAGCATTTT. Its translation: CASSVWGGQPQHF.

This chain links TRBV5-4 with TRBJ1-3; tentative D call: TRBD1 (6 bases). Germline values: CDR1 SGHNT, CDR2 YYREEE (reference sequence). CDR3 length equals 14 residues. With 3 bases removed from V and 8 bases from J, the gap between germline ends came to 15 bases. The DNA for the CDR3 is TGTGCCAGCAGCTCCTGGGGGGGGGCGGACACCATATATTTT. Amino acid sequence: CASSSWGGADTIYF.

The chain employs TRBV19 and TRBJ1-5, with a possible D match to TRBD1 (5 bases). This CDR3 spans 14 amino acids. The V end was cut by 3 bases, the J end by 2 bases, with 8 bases between. From germline, CDR1 is LNHDA and CDR2 SQIVND (reference sequence). The CDR3 here is CASSIRVGNQPQHF. For the CDR3, the DNA is TGTGCCAGTAGTATCAGGGTTGGCAATCAGCCCCAGCATTTT.

The chain employs TRBV7-9 and TRBJ2-7; unclear D gene. This CDR3 is built from 12 residues. Trimming left V 5 bases short and J 3 bases short, with 8 bases between. Germline lookup yields CDR1 SEHNR and CDR2 FQNEAQ (reference sequence). The CDR3 DNA reads TGTGCCAGCAGCACGGAGATCTACGAGCAGTACTTC. Amino acids: CASSTEIYEQYF.

The genes are TRBV4-2 and TRBJ1-2, with 7 bases fitting TRBD1. The V gene's germline CDR1 is LGHNA and CDR2 YNFKEQ. CDR3 length equals 15 residues. Unmatched junction bases numbered 4, after V lost 0 bases and J lost 3 bases. The CDR3 DNA sequence: TGTGCCAGCAGCCAAGACCCAGGGGGAGACTATGGCTACACCTTC. The encoded protein is CASSQDPGGDYGYTF.

The CDR3 sequence: CASSLNSGNYGYTF. The CDR3 DNA follows: TGCGCCAGCAGCTTGAATTCCGGGAACTATGGCTACACCTTC. This chain links TRBV5-1 with TRBJ1-2; D unclear. CDR1 and CDR2 (germline): SGHRS, YFSETQ. The CDR3 is 14 residues long. The V gene lost 1 base and the J gene lost 2 bases, with 9 bases spanning the gap. Using reference TRBV5-1 and TRBJ1-2 for the parts outside the CDR3, the full variable domain is KAGVTQTPRYLIKTRGQQVTLSCSPISGHRSVSWYQQTPGQGLQFLFEYFSETQRNKGNFPGRFSGRQFSNSRSEMNVSTLELGDSALYLCASSLNSGNYGYTFGSGTRLTVV.

This chain connects TRBV7-2 to TRBJ1-1; no clear D. This CDR3 contains 12 residues. Per germline, CDR1 SGHTA and CDR2 FQGNSA. The V end lost 5 bases, the J end lost 1 base, and 5 bases lay between the germline ends. The CDR3: CASSAENTEAFF. In nucleotides, the CDR3 is TGTGCCAGCAGCGCGGAGAACACTGAAGCTTTCTTT.

V is TRBV5-6 and J is TRBJ1-2, with TRBD1 identical over 8 bases. With V trimmed by 4 bases and J by 4 bases, 6 bases remained unmatched. Germline-derived CDR1 and CDR2 are SGHDT and YYEEEE. This CDR3 is built from 14 residues. CDR3 protein: CASSDRDRLYGYTF. CDR3 DNA sequence: TGTGCCAGCAGCGACCGGGACAGGCTCTATGGCTACACCTTC.

The chain joins TRBV4-3 to TRBJ1-1; possible D gene TRBD1, 6 bases. V was cut by 0 bases and J by 8 bases, with 13 bases left in between. The CDR3 is made up of 14 amino acids. Germline V CDR1 and CDR2: LGHNA, YSLEER. The CDR3 DNA follows: TGCGCCAGCAGCCAAGAACCTGGGGGCATGGAAGCTTTCTTT. Encoded protein: CASSQEPGGMEAFF.

The rearrangement links TRBV5-6 to TRBJ1-5; 8 bases fit TRBD1. This CDR3 contains 15 residues. CDR1 and CDR2 (germline): SGHDT, YYEEEE. The V segment lost 2 bases and the J segment 4 bases; nucleotides outside the gene matches: 5. CDR3 amino acids: CASSFRDRPNQPQHF. The DNA of the CDR3 is TGTGCCAGCAGCTTCCGGGACAGGCCGAATCAGCCCCAGCATTTT.

V and J are TRBV10-3 and TRBJ1-5; maybe TRBD1 (6 bases). Germline V lookup: CDR1 ENHRY, CDR2 SYGVKD. This CDR3 contains 14 residues. V dropped 5 bases and J dropped 5 bases, with 13 bases sitting between them. The CDR3 DNA follows: TGTGCCATCAGTCCGGACAGCGCAGATCAGCCCCAGCATTTT. As protein: CAISPDSADQPQHF.

The J gene is TRBJ1-5, the V gene TRBV10-3, with 10 bases aligning to TRBD1. CDR3 size: 14 residues. Germline V gene lookup returns CDR1 ENHRY and CDR2 SYGVKD. V lost 6 bases, J lost 7 bases, and 6 bases stayed unmatched. The CDR3 DNA reads TGTGCCATCAGGGGGACAGGGGAACGACAGCCCCAGCATTTT. Protein: CAIRGTGERQPQHF.

The CDR3, as DNA: TGCGCCAGCAGCCCCAGCAGGGGACAAGGCTACACCTTC. The encoded protein is CASSPSRGQGYTF. The genes are TRBV4-3 and TRBJ1-2; TRBD1 is a possible D gene (6 bases). V was trimmed by 4 bases and J by 8 bases, leaving 14 bases between them. This CDR3 is built from 13 residues. Germline V gene lookup returns CDR1 LGHNA and CDR2 YSLEER.